Sequencing of this T cell receptor beta chain was carried out in a study of vaccination effects on CD4 cells after COVID-19 (dated by TCRdb to 2022 to 2024). In the study overall: The ViraFEST assay stimulated PBMC with viral peptide pools and then used TCR sequencing to identify antigen-specific CD4+ T cell clonotypes by expansion. Cultures from other donors in the study were sequenced with the Oncomine TCR Beta short-read assay on an Illumina iSeq 100. Across the study, the median time from the second dose to post-vaccine sampling was 72 days (range 14 to 241). The full study included 9 to 10 COVID-19 convalescent patients and a handful of SARS-CoV-2-naive healthy vaccine recipients. SARS-CoV-2 spike-specific CD4+ TCR repertoires were compared before and after mRNA vaccination in COVID-19 convalescent patients and in infection-naive vaccine recipients. Around 2 million PBMC per well were cultured in IMDM with roughly 5% human AB serum, roughly 10 IU/ml IL-2 and gentamicin, plus 10 ug/ml peptides. The research as a whole found: Both infection-induced and vaccine-induced clones contracted markedly at late post-vaccination timepoints, which is consistent with waning T cell responses. The study was limited by a small number of convalescent patients, and early post-infection timepoints were lacking. Among healthy vaccine recipients, nearly all vaccine-induced clones were SARS-CoV-2 mono-reactive, and just 1 of 255 was cross-reactive with common cold coronaviruses.

A few counts support this clone. Its antigen remains unidentified. One base away there is no much larger clone; base qualities are not given. After about 10 days of culture, CD4+ T cells were isolated with the EasySep CD4+ T cell isolation kit. Two doses of either the BNT162b2 or the mRNA-1273 mRNA SARS-CoV-2 vaccine were administered to participants. None of the healthy vaccine recipients had a prior SARS-CoV-2 infection, which was confirmed by nucleocapsid antibody tests that came back negative both before and after vaccination. On days 3 and 7, half of the culture medium was replaced with fresh IL-2-containing medium. Each peptide stimulation condition was cultured in triplicate wells unless otherwise noted. PBMC were separated from whole blood using Ficoll-Paque Plus gradient centrifugation and were then either cryopreserved at -140C or used fresh. The QIAamp micro DNA kit was used to extract genomic DNA from the cultured CD4+ T cells.

The library was prepared using the immunoSEQ multiplex PCR assay. DNA from the cultured and isolated CD4+ T cells underwent TCR beta CDR3 sequencing. The source study handled its data this way. The analysis removed non-productive TCR sequences, trimmed reads to the CDR3 region, and retained only CDR3s that were 7 or more amino acids long. The MANAFEST web app was used to pick out antigen-specific clonotypes by comparing their expansion in peptide wells with that in reference cultures. Positive clones required FDR<0.05 expansion versus reference and all other wells, odds ratio above 5, and frequency above 0.1% in two replicate wells. A clonotype was defined as cross-reactive if the clonotype was significantly expanded both in SARS-CoV-2 spike wells and in at least one common cold coronavirus spike condition. Levenshtein distance calculated with the stringdist R package was used to assess CDR3 similarity, and unrooted trees were constructed with ape in R 3.6.1. Imported from immuneACCESS, the table was reduced by TCRdb to in-frame sequences with V and J called. These copies leave out some clones; in studies compared against another copy, an unresolved V gene accounts for under half, and the cause of the remainder is not known. The D gene and trimming were derived from the DNA, and the V and J assignments and clone size from that table. The sample table shows roughly 40,000 clones, and about two thirds are seen once. The ten biggest clones cover about 8% of the sample.

CDR3 length: 13 amino acids, cysteine to phenylalanine. Left in the record is the CDR3 DNA by itself, 39 bases read in frame from the first base. The junction shows trimming of 6 bases on V and 6 bases on J, plus 9 bases between the germline ends. Per the germline V gene, SNHLY is the CDR1 and FYNNEI is the CDR2. This specimen was CD4+ T cells from PBMCs cultured without peptide, taken after COVID-19 vaccination. This TCR was recovered from a human donor who received a COVID-19 vaccine. The chain links TRBV2 with TRBJ1-6; a tentative D match to TRBD1 spans 5 bases. The encoded CDR3 is CASRSQGNSPLHF. The nucleotide sequence reads TGTGCCAGCAGATCCCAGGGTAATTCACCCCTCCACTTT.